The present entry profiles one T cell receptor (beta chain) with its context. The sample is drawn from a study of blood T cell repertoires in COVID-19. Study overall: COVID-19 samples, acute and convalescent, were from the United States, Italy and Spain.

This CDR3 spans 18 amino acids. The ends lost 5 bases at V and 3 bases at J; junction bases unmatched: 13. The germline gives CDR1 MNHEY, CDR2 SVGEGT. Seattle cases were enrolled at active infection and followed longitudinally. As processed by the authors: Using reference gene primer amplification, nucleated cell counts were estimated. Sequencing was performed with immunoSEQ multiplex PCR; in TCRdb, only in-frame clones are kept and a portion is missing. From that table come the V and J calls and clone size; the DNA was used to work out D and trimming. The table lists about 52,000 clones, roughly four fifths of them singletons.

This clonotype was obtained from a woman aged 80 or older with COVID-19, enrolled during active disease. The sequencing input was peripheral blood. The chain combines TRBV6-2 or TRBV6-3 with TRBJ2-3; 11 bases agree with TRBD2. CDR3 coding DNA: TGTGCCAGCAGTACGGACCTCCTAGCGGGAGGAGGGACAGATACGCAGTATTTT. Its translation: CASSTDLLAGGGTDTQYF.